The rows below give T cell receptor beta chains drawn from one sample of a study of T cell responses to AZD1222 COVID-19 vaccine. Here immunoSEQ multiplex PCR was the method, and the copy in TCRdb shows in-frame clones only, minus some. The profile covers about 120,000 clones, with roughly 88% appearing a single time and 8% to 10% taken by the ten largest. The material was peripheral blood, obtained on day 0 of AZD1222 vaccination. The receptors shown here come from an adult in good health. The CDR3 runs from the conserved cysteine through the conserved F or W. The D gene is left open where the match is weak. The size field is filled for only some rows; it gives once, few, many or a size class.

DNA: TGTGCCAGTAGAGTGCAGGGCGGGACCGGGGAGCTGTTTTTT; CDR3: CASRVQGGTGELFF; J: TRBJ2-2; size: -; V: TRBV19; D: -
DNA: TGTGCCACCAGCCCTGGACAGCAAGAGACCCAGTACTTC; CDR3: CATSPGQQETQYF; J: TRBJ2-5; size: -; V: TRBV24-1; D: -
DNA: TGTGCCAGCAGACCCCGAAGGGGTGACACCTACAATGAGCAGTTCTTC; CDR3: CASRPRRGDTYNEQFF; J: TRBJ2-1; size: -; V: TRBV27; D: -
DNA: TGTGCCAGTAGTATAAGGGCGGAATGGTACACTGAAGCTTTCTTT; CDR3: CASSIRAEWYTEAFF; J: TRBJ1-1; size: -; V: TRBV19; D: -
DNA: TGCGCCAGCAGCTTTTTAGGGGGCGCAGGTGAAGCTTTCTTT; CDR3: CASSFLGGAGEAFF; J: TRBJ1-1; size: -; V: TRBV5-1; D: TRBD1
DNA: TGTGCCAGCAGGGTCGGGGGGGAGAACACTGAAGCTTTCTTT; CDR3: CASRVGGENTEAFF; J: TRBJ1-1; size: -; V: TRBV11-1; D: -
DNA: TGTGCCAGCAGTTCGGGGACAGGGGGCGCTTGGGAGACCCAGTACTTC; CDR3: CASSSGTGGAWETQYF; J: TRBJ2-5; size: -; V: TRBV6-5; D: TRBD1
DNA: TGTGCCAGCAGTCCCACAGGGGTTATAACTAATGAAAAACTGTTTTTT; CDR3: CASSPTGVITNEKLFF; J: TRBJ1-4; size: -; V: TRBV28; D: TRBD1
DNA: TGTGCCAGCAGTGACCTGGGTAACGCGAACACTGAAGCTTTCTTT; CDR3: CASSDLGNANTEAFF; J: TRBJ1-1; size: -; V: TRBV2; D: -
DNA: TGTGCCAGCAGTTTGGGCACTGAAGCTTTCTTT; CDR3: CASSLGTEAFF; J: TRBJ1-1; size: -; V: TRBV27; D: -
DNA: TGTGCCAGCAGCAAAGGGCAAACAATGTGGAGCAAACTGTTTTTT; CDR3: CASSKGQTMWSKLFF; J: TRBJ1-4; size: -; V: TRBV21-1; D: -
DNA: TGTGCCAGCAGTCGTCCCGGGACAGGGGGAGGTGAGCAGTTCTTC; CDR3: CASSRPGTGGGEQFF; J: TRBJ2-1; size: -; V: TRBV2; D: TRBD1
DNA: TGTGCCAGCAGCTCCCCAGCGGTTCAAGAGACCCAGTACTTC; CDR3: CASSSPAVQETQYF; J: TRBJ2-5; size: -; V: TRBV9; D: -
DNA: TGTGCCAGTTCATGGACAGGGGGCACCAACGTCCTGACTTTC; CDR3: CASSWTGGTNVLTF; J: TRBJ2-6; size: -; V: TRBV25-1; D: TRBD1
DNA: TGTGCCAGCAGCTTAGCAGGGGCGGAGAAAGCTTTCTTT; CDR3: CASSLAGAEKAFF; J: TRBJ1-1; size: once; V: TRBV7-9; D: -
DNA: TGCGCCAGCAGCCAAGGACAGCCCTGGCGGGCTGAAGCTTTCTTT; CDR3: CASSQGQPWRAEAFF; J: TRBJ1-1; size: -; V: TRBV4-1; D: -
DNA: TGTGCCGGCAGCGTGGGTCAGAGGGAATACGAGCAGTACTTC; CDR3: CAGSVGQREYEQYF; J: TRBJ2-7; size: -; V: TRBV9; D: -
DNA: TGTGCCATCAGTGAGTCGTCCCTTAGCAATCAGCCCCAGCATTTT; CDR3: CAISESSLSNQPQHF; J: TRBJ1-5; size: -; V: TRBV10-3; D: -
DNA: TGCGCCAGCAGCCCCTCGGGACAGGGGGCTGTGGGCTACACCTTC; CDR3: CASSPSGQGAVGYTF; J: TRBJ1-2; size: -; V: TRBV5-1; D: TRBD1
DNA: TGTGCCAGCAGTTACGGCTGGGAGAACACTGAAGCTTTCTTT; CDR3: CASSYGWENTEAFF; J: TRBJ1-1; size: once; V: TRBV6-5; D: -
DNA: TGTGCCAGCAGTTACCGGGACAGGGAAAAGCAGCCCCAGCATTTT; CDR3: CASSYRDREKQPQHF; J: TRBJ1-5; size: -; V: TRBV6-2/TRBV6-3; D: TRBD1
DNA: TGTGCCAGCAGCTTAACCCCCCCGACAGGGACCTATGGCTACACCTTC; CDR3: CASSLTPPTGTYGYTF; J: TRBJ1-2; size: -; V: TRBV7-3; D: TRBD1
DNA: TGTGCCAGCAGCTTAGGCTCTAGCGGGGGGCACAATGAGCAGTTCTTC; CDR3: CASSLGSSGGHNEQFF; J: TRBJ2-1; size: -; V: TRBV11-3; D: TRBD2
DNA: TGTGCCAGCAGCCGGACAGGGGCTCAAGAGACCCAGTACTTC; CDR3: CASSRTGAQETQYF; J: TRBJ2-5; size: -; V: TRBV5-4; D: TRBD1
DNA: TGCGCCAGCAGCCGGGGACAGGGGAACACCGGGGAGCTGTTTTTT; CDR3: CASSRGQGNTGELFF; J: TRBJ2-2; size: -; V: TRBV5-1; D: TRBD1
DNA: TGTGCCAGCAGTGGAACCGGGACAGGGGGGGAAAAACTGTTTTTT; CDR3: CASSGTGTGGEKLFF; J: TRBJ1-4; size: -; V: TRBV2; D: TRBD1
DNA: TGTGCCAGCAGGCCGGGACTAGACCCAGATACGCAGTATTTT; CDR3: CASRPGLDPDTQYF; J: TRBJ2-3; size: -; V: TRBV3-1/TRBV3-2; D: TRBD2
DNA: TGTGCCAGCTCACCTCAGCGGGGTCGGAACAATGAGCAGTTCTTC; CDR3: CASSPQRGRNNEQFF; J: TRBJ2-1; size: -; V: TRBV18; D: TRBD2
DNA: TGTGCCAGCAGCCAAGAACTAGTGCGGGGAGAGACCCAGTACTTC; CDR3: CASSQELVRGETQYF; J: TRBJ2-5; size: -; V: TRBV3-1/TRBV3-2; D: -
DNA: TGTGCCAGCAGCCCGACTAGCCGAGAGGAGCAGTTCTTC; CDR3: CASSPTSREEQFF; J: TRBJ2-1; size: -; V: TRBV7-7; D: TRBD2
DNA: TGTGCCAGCAGTGAGCGGGGCAGCCCGGCAGGGAATTCACCCCTCCACTTT; CDR3: CASSERGSPAGNSPLHF; J: TRBJ1-6; size: -; V: TRBV2; D: -
DNA: TGTGCCAGCAGCCGGGGGGGGGCTTCTACTGAAGCTTTCTTT; CDR3: CASSRGGASTEAFF; J: TRBJ1-1; size: -; V: TRBV28; D: -
DNA: TGTGCCAGCTCACCCCCGGGGCTATTCCAAGAGACCCAGTACTTC; CDR3: CASSPPGLFQETQYF; J: TRBJ2-5; size: -; V: TRBV18; D: -